The 32 T cell receptor beta chains given below trace back to one sample, sequenced in a study of molecular identifiers for immune sequencing clone quantification. MiXCR, applied by TCRdb to the PCR reads, yields one record per CDR3 protein. The sample shows 460,000 or so distinct CDR3 sequences, over 20% of them seen only once. Sequencing used naive CD8+ T cells from blood, with Jurkat cell RNA spiked in. Subset here: FACS-sorted CD8+CD4-CCR7+CD45RA+ naive T cells. The receptors were gathered from a human donor in good health. Some libraries in this study had Jurkat cell RNA spiked in.

To note about this clonotype: The junction does not match germline at one end; this may be a read error. V gene TRBV7-9 combines with J gene TRBJ2-7; 10 nucleotides line up with TRBD1. Germline values: CDR1 SEHNR, CDR2 FQNEAQ (reference sequence). The CDR3 consists of 14 residues. The CDR3 loop reads CAGSLGTGADEQYF. The CDR3 coding sequence is TGTGCCGGCAGCTTAGGGACAGGGGCGGACGAGCAGTACTTC.

Details on this clonotype: A much larger clonotype is one base distant, so this may be a read error. The chain links TRBV29-1 to TRBJ2-7; D is possibly TRBD2 (7 bases). Germline V gives CDR1 SQVTM, CDR2 ANQGSEA. The CDR3 is 13 residues long. Trimming stripped 2 bases from V and 5 bases from J, with 13 bases between. The DNA for the CDR3 is TGCAGCGTTGAATGGGGGGGGCCGGACGAGCAGTACTTC. Translated, it gives CSVEWGGPDEQYF.

CDR3 DNA: TGTGCCAGCAGTTTATCAGGGGACATGCTCAATGAGCAGTTCTTC. Its protein product is CASSLSGDMLNEQFF. V usage is TRBV28 and J usage is TRBJ2-1; D is perhaps TRBD1 (6 bases). Trimming left V 1 base short and J 6 bases short, with 13 bases between. Germline CDR1 reads MDHEN; CDR2 reads SYDVKM. This CDR3 region has 15 residues.

This clonotype was recorded many times. V and J are TRBV12-3 or TRBV12-4 and TRBJ2-5; D is perhaps TRBD1 or TRBD2 (5 bases each). The CDR3 loop spans 16 amino acids. The V end was cut by 2 bases, the J end by 3 bases, with 16 bases between. CDR3 sequence (DNA): TGTGCCAGCAGTTTATCTCAATTCGGGACCAAAGAGACCCAGTACTTC. Its translation: CASSLSQFGTKETQYF.

This clonotype was recorded at least ten times. The chain combines TRBV27 with TRBJ1-5; D perhaps matches TRBD1 (6 bases). Germline V CDR1 and CDR2: MNHEY, SMNVEV (reference sequence). The CDR3 sequence is 16 residues long. V was shortened by 4 bases and J by 0 bases, with 13 bases between the two germline ends. This chain's CDR3 is CASSSIPGASNQPQHF. CDR3 coding DNA: TGTGCCAGCAGTTCCATTCCAGGGGCTAGCAATCAGCCCCAGCATTTT.

This clonotype has only one observation. At one end, the junction sequence differs from germline, possibly due to a read error. The V and J genes are TRBV19 and TRBJ2-2, with D possibly matching TRBD2 (5 bases). This CDR3 region has 11 residues. Germline loops: CDR1 LNHDA, CDR2 SQIVND (reference sequence). CDR3 sequence reads: CASSDTGEPFF. The CDR3 bases are TGTGCCAGTAGTGACACCGGGGAGCCGTTTTTT.

This clonotype has a handful of counts. V usage is TRBV4-2 and J usage is TRBJ1-6; 7 bases are shared with TRBD1. The germline CDR1 and CDR2 sequences are LGHNA and YNFKEQ. The CDR3 runs to 15 residues. V lost 6 bases, J lost 6 bases, and 8 bases stayed unmatched. As DNA, the CDR3 is TGTGCCAGCAGTGCCCCGGGACAGCCTAATTCACCCCTCCACTTT. Translating gives CASSAPGQPNSPLHF.

This clonotype has only a few counts. This is likely a read error, given that the CDR3 carries no conserved phenylalanine or tryptophan at its end. The chain couples TRBV28 to TRBJ1-5, with a possible D match to TRBD1 (6 bases). V lost 5 bases and J lost 5, with 16 bases in between. The CDR3 consists of 15 residues. The V gene's germline CDR1 is MDHEN and CDR2 SYDVKM. CDR3 loop: CASSGRGVYHQPQHL. CDR3 DNA: TGTGCCAGCAGTGGCAGGGGTGTGTATCATCAGCCCCAGCATCTT.

This clonotype was detected a few times. J is TRBJ2-7 and V is TRBV12-3 or TRBV12-4, with a weak D call TRBD2 (5 bases). This CDR3 is built from 13 residues. Trimming stripped 6 bases from V and 3 bases from J, with 12 bases between. As DNA, the CDR3 is TGTGCCAGCAGAGAGACGGGGAACTACGAGCAGTACTTC. This translates into CASRETGNYEQYF.

This clonotype was seen at least ten times. The chain has TRBV4-3 and TRBJ1-1; D is unclear. The CDR3 consists of 15 residues. CDR1 and CDR2 (germline): LGHNA, YSLEER. Trimming pared 0 bases from V and 0 bases from J, leaving 8 bases between. The DNA for the CDR3 is TGCGCCAGCAGCCAAGACCGGATACTGAACACTGAAGCTTTCTTT. This translates into CASSQDRILNTEAFF.

The genes are TRBV12-3 or TRBV12-4 and TRBJ1-1, with 8 bases that match TRBD1. V shed 2 bases, J shed 3 bases, and the junction held 11 bases outside the gene matches. This CDR3 comprises 17 residues. CDR3 DNA sequence: TGTGCCAGCAGTTTATTCAGGACAGGGAACATGGACACTGAAGCTTTCTTT. Residues: CASSLFRTGNMDTEAFF.

The chain carries TRBV7-8 and TRBJ2-5, with 8 bases aligning to TRBD1. The CDR3 has 16 amino acids. J lost 1 base, V lost 4 bases, and 8 bases had no gene match. Germline values: CDR1 SGHVS, CDR2 FQNEAQ. The CDR3 sequence is CASSSLRTGIQETQYF. The CDR3 bases are TGTGCCAGCAGCTCGTTAAGGACAGGGATCCAAGAGACCCAGTACTTC.

The chain links TRBV27 to TRBJ1-1; TRBD1 agrees at 7 bases. CDR1 MNHEY and CDR2 SMNVEV come from the germline V gene (reference sequence). The CDR3 length is 14 residues. Unmatched junction bases numbered 8, after V lost 5 bases and J lost 5 bases. For the CDR3, the DNA is TGTGCCAGCAGTCTCCACGACAGGGATACTGAAGCTTTCTTT. This sequence encodes CASSLHDRDTEAFF.

This clonotype was seen at least ten times. This chain uses TRBV7-9 with TRBJ2-1, with 7 bases fitting TRBD1. The CDR3 covers 19 residues. The junction had 18 bases not matched to a gene; V was cut back by 4 bases and J by 3 bases. The germline CDR1 and CDR2 sequences are SEHNR and FQNEAQ (reference sequence). CDR3 amino acids: CASSSNNGRDSFHYNEQFF. The CDR3 DNA is TGTGCCAGCAGCTCCAACAACGGTCGGGACAGCTTTCACTACAATGAGCAGTTCTTC.

As to this clonotype: At one boundary the junction diverges from the germline segment, which might be a read error. The chain's CDR3 is CASSTYTGGLFF. CDR3 in DNA: TGTGCCAGTAGTACATACACCGGGGGGCTGTTTTTT. The chain recombines TRBV19 with TRBJ2-2; a possible D gene is TRBD2 (6 bases). CDR1 is LNHDA, CDR2 SQIVND, per germline (reference sequence). This CDR3 has 12 amino acids.

This clonotype was picked up many times. The chain couples TRBV29-1 to TRBJ2-3, with D possibly TRBD1 on 6 matching bases. Looked up from germline, CDR1 is SQVTM and CDR2 is ANQGSEA. Between the trimmed V and J ends, which lost 4 bases and 4 bases, there was a span of 9 bases. The CDR3 is 12 amino acids. In DNA, the CDR3 is TGCAGCGTTGCAACAGGGCCAGATACGCAGTATTTT. The encoded protein is CSVATGPDTQYF.

Many counts were recorded for this clonotype. The rearrangement joins TRBV20-1 to TRBJ2-7, with a possible D match to TRBD1 (6 bases). Germline lookup yields CDR1 DFQATT and CDR2 SNEGSKA (reference sequence). The CDR3 runs to 13 residues. Deletions cut 0 bases from V and 6 bases from J, with 12 bases between. The CDR3 sequence is CSARDRQGIEQYF. CDR3 nucleotides: TGCAGTGCTAGAGATCGTCAGGGGATCGAGCAGTACTTC.

This clonotype showed up just a few times. This rearrangement joins TRBV4-1 to TRBJ2-7; D is perhaps TRBD2 (5 bases). The germline gives CDR1 MGHRA, CDR2 YSYEKL. This CDR3 is 14 amino acids long. Trimming pared 6 bases from V and 5 bases from J, leaving 17 bases between. The CDR3: CASSPYGVSHEQYF. CDR3 coding DNA: TGCGCCAGCAGTCCATACGGGGTATCCCACGAGCAGTACTTC.

This clonotype occurred a few times. The rearrangement links TRBV9 to TRBJ2-5, with a possible D match to TRBD1 (6 bases). V lost 3 bases, J lost 1 base, and 10 bases lay in between. CDR3 length: 14 residues. The V gene's germline CDR1 is SGDLS and CDR2 YYNGEE. The CDR3 reads CASSDGTLQETQYF. The CDR3 nucleotides are TGTGCCAGCAGCGATGGGACACTCCAAGAGACCCAGTACTTC.

This clonotype was detected only a few times. CDR3 sequence reads: CASSQESPSTSETQYF. The DNA for the CDR3 is TGTGCCAGCAGCCAAGAATCTCCGTCGACAAGCGAGACCCAGTACTTC. The chain employs TRBV3-1 and TRBJ2-5; unclear D gene. The CDR3 has 16 amino acids. The V end lost 0 bases, the J end lost 5 bases, and 16 bases lay between the germline ends. Looked up from germline, CDR1 is LGHDT and CDR2 is YNNKEL (reference sequence).

This clonotype was observed a few times. The CDR3 protein is CASSVRGGNSDEQYF. CDR3 nucleotides: TGTGCCAGCAGCGTACGGGGGGGCAATAGCGACGAGCAGTACTTC. The rearrangement joins TRBV9 to TRBJ2-7, with 8 bases matching TRBD2. After removal of 1 base from V and 5 bases from J, the junction contained 8 bases not matched to a gene. Germline values: CDR1 SGDLS, CDR2 YYNGEE. The CDR3 has 15 amino acids.

This clonotype was counted between two and nine times. V is TRBV6-2 or TRBV6-3 and J is TRBJ1-1; D unclear. This CDR3 contains 16 residues. Germline CDR1 reads MNHEY; CDR2 reads SVGEGT. Trimming removed 7 bases from V and 0 bases from J, with 18 bases in between. Written as DNA, the CDR3 is TGTGCCAGCACCCTCACCGGGCAAGAAATGAACACTGAAGCTTTCTTT. It yields the protein CASTLTGQEMNTEAFF.

To note about this clonotype: This CDR3 is missing its conserved last phenylalanine or tryptophan, likely due to a read error. This rearrangement joins TRBV11-2 to TRBJ2-7; the D gene could be TRBD1 or TRBD2 (6 bases each). V lost 6 bases and J 4 bases, leaving 10 bases between the germline ends. CDR1 SGHAT and CDR2 FQNNGV come from the germline V gene. This CDR3 has 12 residues. CDR3 DNA: TGTGCCAGCAGGCCGGGGGCTTACGAGCAGTACCTC. Protein product: CASRPGAYEQYL.

The chain links TRBV12-5 to TRBJ2-3, with TRBD1 matching 7 bases. The CDR3 runs 15 residues. J was trimmed by 0 bases and V by 1 base; bases with no gene match: 1. The germline V gene has CDR1 LGHNT and CDR2 FRNRAP. The CDR3 loop reads CASGLGRGSTDTQYF. The CDR3 region has the DNA TGTGCTAGTGGTTTGGGCAGGGGGAGCACAGATACGCAGTATTTT.

Turning to this clonotype: It may be a read error: a sequence one base away is much more abundant. The chain is built from TRBV29-1 and TRBJ2-7; D is perhaps TRBD1 (6 bases). With 5 bases removed from V and 0 bases from J, the gap between germline ends came to 17 bases. Germline V gives CDR1 SQVTM, CDR2 ANQGSEA. CDR3 size: 15 residues. The CDR3 region is CSVTTGFRSSYEQYF. As DNA, the CDR3 is TGCAGCGTTACTACAGGGTTTCGAAGCTCCTACGAGCAGTACTTC.

For this clonotype: A much more abundant neighbour one base away suggests this may be a read error. This chain links TRBV5-1 with TRBJ2-3; TRBD2 matches 7 bases. Germline CDR1 and CDR2: SGHRS and YFSETQ. The CDR3 loop spans 17 amino acids. V shed 4 bases and J 0 bases; nucleotides not matched to a gene: 11. The DNA of the CDR3 is TGCGCCAGCAGCCTGAATACTAGCGACGTTAGCACAGATACGCAGTATTTT. Residues: CASSLNTSDVSTDTQYF.

The V and J genes are TRBV14 and TRBJ2-5; D tentatively reads TRBD1 or TRBD2 (6 bases each). The V gene's germline CDR1 is SGHDN and CDR2 FVKESK. This CDR3 contains 16 residues. The V end was cut by 1 base, the J end by 1 base, with 13 bases between. The CDR3 sequence is CASSQVRGEVQETQYF. The CDR3 DNA follows: TGTGCCAGCAGCCAAGTGAGGGGGGAGGTCCAAGAGACCCAGTACTTC.

The sample holds a few counts of this clonotype. This CDR3 is CASSQRRDSTYEQYF. The CDR3 DNA is TGCGCCAGCAGCCAAAGGAGGGACAGTACCTACGAGCAGTACTTC. The genes are TRBV4-1 and TRBJ2-7, with D possibly matching TRBD1 (7 bases). CDR1 MGHRA and CDR2 YSYEKL come from the germline V gene. With 2 bases removed from V and 2 bases from J, the gap between germline ends came to 13 bases. The CDR3 covers 15 residues.

This clonotype has ten or more counts. J is TRBJ2-3 and V is TRBV19; perhaps D is TRBD1 or TRBD2 (6 bases each). V dropped 4 bases and J dropped 7 bases, with 15 bases sitting between them. Germline V gene sequence: CDR1 LNHDA, CDR2 SQIVND (reference sequence). This CDR3 region has 14 residues. Here the CDR3 DNA reads TGTGCCAGTAGTAGCGCCAACAGGGACTATACGCAGTATTTT. As protein: CASSSANRDYTQYF. The whole variable domain, remainder taken from reference TRBV19 and TRBJ2-3, is DGGITQSPKYLFRKEGQNVTLSCEQNLNHDAMYWYRQDPGQGLRLIYYSQIVNDFQKGDIAEGYSVSREKKESFPLTVTSAQKNPTAFYLCASSSANRDYTQYFGPGTRLTVL.

This clonotype was counted at least ten times. The genes are TRBV20-1 and TRBJ1-5; D is perhaps TRBD1 (6 bases). CDR1 is DFQATT and CDR2 is SNEGSKA in the germline V gene (reference sequence). This CDR3 contains 13 residues. Trimming removed 5 bases from V and 3 bases from J, with 11 bases in between. CDR3 sequence (DNA): TGCAGTGCTTACCAGGGGTACAATCAGCCCCAGCATTTT. As protein: CSAYQGYNQPQHF.

In the case of this clonotype: A much larger clone lies a single base off, so this may be a read error. CDR3 amino acids: CAGSPSGTTYNEQFF. Written as DNA, the CDR3 is TGTGCCGGCAGCCCATCCGGGACAACCTACAATGAGCAGTTCTTC. The J gene is TRBJ2-1, the V gene TRBV11-2, with D possibly matching TRBD1 (6 bases). Germline V gene lookup returns CDR1 SGHAT and CDR2 FQNNGV. The CDR3 is 15 residues long.

This clonotype turned up a few times. The DNA of the CDR3 is TGCAGTGCAAAGGACGGGGACACCGGGGAGCTGTTTTTT. Its protein is CSAKDGDTGELFF. The rearrangement joins TRBV20-1 to TRBJ2-2, with D perhaps TRBD2 (5 bases). This CDR3 has 13 amino acids. Trimming took off 6 bases at V and 3 bases at J, with 11 bases between the two ends. CDR1 DFQATT and CDR2 SNEGSKA come from the germline V gene (reference sequence).